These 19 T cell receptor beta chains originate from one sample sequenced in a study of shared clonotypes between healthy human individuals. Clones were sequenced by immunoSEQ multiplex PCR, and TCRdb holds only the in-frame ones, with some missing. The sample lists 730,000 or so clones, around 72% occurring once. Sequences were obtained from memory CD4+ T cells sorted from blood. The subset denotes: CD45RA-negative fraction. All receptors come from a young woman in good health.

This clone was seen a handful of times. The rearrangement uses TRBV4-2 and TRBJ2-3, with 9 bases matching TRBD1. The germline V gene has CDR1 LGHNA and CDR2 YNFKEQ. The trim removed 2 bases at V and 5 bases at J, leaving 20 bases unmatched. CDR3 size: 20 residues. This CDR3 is CASSQSPYSSQGAQGDTQYF. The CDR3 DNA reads TGTGCCAGCAGCCAAAGTCCGTATTCCTCACAGGGGGCGCAGGGAGATACGCAGTATTTT.

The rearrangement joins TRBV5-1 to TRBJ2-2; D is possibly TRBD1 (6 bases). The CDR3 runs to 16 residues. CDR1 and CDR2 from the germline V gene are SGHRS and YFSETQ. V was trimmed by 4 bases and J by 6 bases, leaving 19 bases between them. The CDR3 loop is CASSGDSRGGSGELFF. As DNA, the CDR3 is TGCGCCAGCAGCGGCGACAGCAGGGGCGGGTCCGGGGAGCTGTTTTTT. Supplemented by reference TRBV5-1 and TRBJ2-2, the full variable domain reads KAGVTQTPRYLIKTRGQQVTLSCSPISGHRSVSWYQQTPGQGLQFLFEYFSETQRNKGNFPGRFSGRQFSNSRSEMNVSTLELGDSALYLCASSGDSRGGSGELFFGEGSRLTVL.

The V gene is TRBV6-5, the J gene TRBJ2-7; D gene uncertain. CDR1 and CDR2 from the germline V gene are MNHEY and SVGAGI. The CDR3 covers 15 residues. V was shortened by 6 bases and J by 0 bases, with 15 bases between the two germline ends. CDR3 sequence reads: CASRDWTEDSYEQYF. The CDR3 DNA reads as TGTGCCAGCAGGGATTGGACCGAAGACTCCTACGAGCAGTACTTC.

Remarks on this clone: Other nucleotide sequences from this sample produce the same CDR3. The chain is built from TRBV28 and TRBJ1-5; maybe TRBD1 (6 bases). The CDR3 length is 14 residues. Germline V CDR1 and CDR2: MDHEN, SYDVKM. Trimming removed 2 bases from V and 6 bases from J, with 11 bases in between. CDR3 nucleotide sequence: TGTGCCAGCAGTTTAGGTCAGGGGATTCAGCCCCAGCATTTT. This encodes CASSLGQGIQPQHF.

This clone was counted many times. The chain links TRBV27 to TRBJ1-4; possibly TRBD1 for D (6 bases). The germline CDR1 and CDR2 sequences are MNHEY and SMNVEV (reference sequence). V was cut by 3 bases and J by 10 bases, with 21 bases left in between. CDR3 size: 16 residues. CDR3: CASSFLEGTSRGKLFF. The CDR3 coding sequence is TGTGCCAGCAGTTTCTTGGAAGGGACAAGTCGGGGAAAACTGTTTTTT.

CDR3 in amino acids: CAISESRGRGVSTEAFF. The CDR3 DNA reads as TGTGCCATCAGTGAGTCGAGGGGTAGGGGAGTGAGCACTGAAGCTTTCTTT. The chain carries TRBV10-3 and TRBJ1-1; maybe TRBD1 (5 bases). The V end was cut by 0 bases, the J end by 4 bases, with 18 bases between. The germline V gene has CDR1 ENHRY and CDR2 SYGVKD. There are 17 residues in the CDR3.

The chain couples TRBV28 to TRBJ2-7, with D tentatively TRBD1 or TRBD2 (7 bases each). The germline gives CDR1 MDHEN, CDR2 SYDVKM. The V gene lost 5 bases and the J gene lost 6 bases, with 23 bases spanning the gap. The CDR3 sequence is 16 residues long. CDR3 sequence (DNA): TGTGCCAGCAGTCTCTGGGACAGCCTAGCGGCGGGCGAGCAGTACTTC. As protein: CASSLWDSLAAGEQYF.

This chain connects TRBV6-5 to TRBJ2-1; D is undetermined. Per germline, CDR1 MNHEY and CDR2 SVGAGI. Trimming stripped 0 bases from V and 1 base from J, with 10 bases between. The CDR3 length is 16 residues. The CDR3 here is CASSYSSLGSYNEQFF. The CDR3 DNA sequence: TGTGCCAGCAGTTACTCTTCCCTCGGGTCCTACAATGAGCAGTTCTTC.

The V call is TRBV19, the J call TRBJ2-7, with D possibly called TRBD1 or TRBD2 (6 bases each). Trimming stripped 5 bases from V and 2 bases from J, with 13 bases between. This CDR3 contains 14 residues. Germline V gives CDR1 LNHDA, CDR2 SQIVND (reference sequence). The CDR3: CASSLTGGTYEQYF. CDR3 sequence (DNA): TGTGCCAGTAGTTTGACAGGCGGGACCTACGAGCAGTACTTC.

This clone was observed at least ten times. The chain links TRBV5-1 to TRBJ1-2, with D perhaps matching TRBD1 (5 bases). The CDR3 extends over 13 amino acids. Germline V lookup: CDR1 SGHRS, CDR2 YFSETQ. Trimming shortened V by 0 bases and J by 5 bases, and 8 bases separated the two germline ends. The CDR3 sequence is CASSLDGGYGYTF. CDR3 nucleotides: TGCGCCAGCAGCTTGGATGGGGGGTATGGCTACACCTTC.

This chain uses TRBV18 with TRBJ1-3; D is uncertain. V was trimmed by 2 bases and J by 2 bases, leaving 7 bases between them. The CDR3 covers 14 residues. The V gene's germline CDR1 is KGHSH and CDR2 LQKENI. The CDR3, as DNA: TGTGCCAGCTCACCAGGATTCGCTGGAAACACCATATATTTT. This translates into CASSPGFAGNTIYF. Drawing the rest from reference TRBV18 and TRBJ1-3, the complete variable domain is NAGVMQNPRHLVRRRGQEARLRCSPMKGHSHVYWYRQLPEEGLKFMVYLQKENIIDESGMPKERFSAEFPKEGPSILRIQQVVRGDSAAYFCASSPGFAGNTIYFGEGSWLTVV.

The CDR3 nucleotides are TGTGCCAGCAGTTTTGCTCATAGCGGGTATTCCACCGGGGAGCTGTTTTTT. Translation gives CASSFAHSGYSTGELFF. The rearrangement joins TRBV28 to TRBJ2-2; 7 bases fit TRBD2. Looked up from germline, CDR1 is MDHEN and CDR2 is SYDVKM. Unmatched junction bases numbered 11, after V lost 3 bases and J lost 4 bases. There are 17 residues in the CDR3.

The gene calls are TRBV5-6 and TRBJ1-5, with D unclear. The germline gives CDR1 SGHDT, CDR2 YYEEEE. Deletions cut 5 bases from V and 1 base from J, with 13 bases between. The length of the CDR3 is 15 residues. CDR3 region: CASSRSGRSNQPQHF. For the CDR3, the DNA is TGTGCCAGCAGTCGGAGCGGTCGGAGCAATCAGCCCCAGCATTTT.

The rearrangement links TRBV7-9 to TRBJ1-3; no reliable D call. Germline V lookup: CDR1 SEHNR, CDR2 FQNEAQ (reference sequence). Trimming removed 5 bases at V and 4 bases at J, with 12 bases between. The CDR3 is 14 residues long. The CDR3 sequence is CASSQTDSGNTIYF. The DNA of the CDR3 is TGTGCCAGCAGCCAAACGGATTCGGGAAACACCATATATTTT.

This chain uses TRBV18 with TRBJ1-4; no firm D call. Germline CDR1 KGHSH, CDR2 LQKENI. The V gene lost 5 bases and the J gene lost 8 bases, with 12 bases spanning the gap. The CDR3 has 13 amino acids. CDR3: CASSRSKGEKLFF. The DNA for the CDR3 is TGTGCCAGCTCAAGGAGCAAAGGAGAAAAACTGTTTTTT.

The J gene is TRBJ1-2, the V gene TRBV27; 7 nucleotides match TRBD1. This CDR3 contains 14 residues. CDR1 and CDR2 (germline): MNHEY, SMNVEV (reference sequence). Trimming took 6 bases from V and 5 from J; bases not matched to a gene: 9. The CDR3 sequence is CASSRGQMLYGYTF. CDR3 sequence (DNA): TGTGCCAGCAGCCGGGGACAGATGCTTTATGGCTACACCTTC.

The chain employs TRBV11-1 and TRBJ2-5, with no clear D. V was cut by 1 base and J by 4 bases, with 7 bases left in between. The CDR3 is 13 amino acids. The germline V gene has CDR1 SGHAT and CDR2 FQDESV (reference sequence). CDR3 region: CASSLGSTETQYF. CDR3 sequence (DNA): TGTGCCAGCAGCTTAGGCTCTACAGAGACCCAGTACTTC.

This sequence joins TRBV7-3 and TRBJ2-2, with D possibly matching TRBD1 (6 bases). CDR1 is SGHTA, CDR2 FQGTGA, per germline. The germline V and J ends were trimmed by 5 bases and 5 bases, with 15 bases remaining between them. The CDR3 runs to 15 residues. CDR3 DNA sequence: TGTGCCAGCAGCCCCCGTAGGGGGTCGACCGGGGAGCTGTTTTTT. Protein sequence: CASSPRRGSTGELFF.

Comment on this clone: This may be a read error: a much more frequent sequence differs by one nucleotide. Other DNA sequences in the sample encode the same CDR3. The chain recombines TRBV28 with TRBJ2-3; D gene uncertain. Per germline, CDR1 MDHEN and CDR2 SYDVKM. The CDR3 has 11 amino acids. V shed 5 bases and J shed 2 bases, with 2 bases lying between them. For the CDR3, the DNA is TGTGCCAGCAGTGACACAGATACGCAGTATTTT. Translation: CASSDTDTQYF.